The 21 T cell receptor beta chains below were found in one sample sequenced in a study of regulatory T cells in long-lasting Graves disease listed by TCRdb under 2021. The sample's time point label is to be understood as: newly diagnosed GD, antithyroid drugs for less than 3 months. RNA was extracted from PBMCs in TRIzol for both TCR sequencing and RNA sequencing. Library generation was performed with multiplex PCR. The sample was run on an Illumina HiSeq 4000. TCR beta libraries were built with iRepertoire HTBI primers and Arm-PCR amplification of CDR3 regions. Starting from the raw public reads, TCRdb applied fastp trimming at Q25, assembled clones with MiXCR and retained in-frame beta chains. Here each entry gathers all rows of one CDR3 protein and keeps the most common genes and DNA. The sample profile shows around 250,000 distinct CDR3 sequences; around 17% of them were found once. The ten biggest clones cover roughly a fifth of the sample.

This material consisted of peripheral blood mononuclear cells (PBMCs), taken at new diagnosis, from a patient treated with antithyroid drugs. The origin of the receptors is a female donor with Graves disease.

This clonotype occurred many times. J is TRBJ1-3 and V is TRBV6-1, with D tentatively TRBD1 (5 bases). The CDR3 has 15 amino acids. Germline V gene sequence: CDR1 MNHNS, CDR2 SASEGT. V dropped 4 bases and J dropped 1 base, with 11 bases sitting between them. CDR3 DNA: TGTGCCAGCAGTGTAGGTTCAGGGTCTGGAAACACCATATATTTT. It translates to CASSVGSGSGNTIYF.

This clonotype was found a few times. This may arise from a read error, as a much more abundant clone is one base away. The chain uses TRBV11-2 and TRBJ1-4; D gene unclear. This CDR3 spans 11 amino acids. CDR1 and CDR2 from the germline V gene are SGHAT and FQNNGV. The CDR3 coding sequence is TGTGCCAGCAGCTTACTGGTGGCAGCCCGGTTT. Encoded protein: CASSLLVAARF.

In its sample, this clonotype was seen many times. The rearrangement joins TRBV7-9 to TRBJ1-2; 9 bases are a match to TRBD1. V shed 5 bases, J shed 4 bases, and the junction held 14 bases outside the gene matches. CDR1 and CDR2 (germline): SEHNR, FQNEAQ (reference sequence). The CDR3 loop spans 17 amino acids. The CDR3 loop reads CASSDRDRALLGYGYTF. The DNA for the CDR3 is TGTGCCAGCAGCGACCGGGACAGGGCTCTCCTGGGCTATGGCTACACCTTC.

The chain combines TRBV10-3 with TRBJ2-3; D call uncertain. V dropped 2 bases and J dropped 5 bases, with 11 bases sitting between them. This CDR3 comprises 14 residues. CDR1 is ENHRY and CDR2 is SYGVKD in the germline V gene. The CDR3 DNA follows: TGTGCCATCAGTGAGAGCGTAATGGGAGATACGCAGTATTTT. Translating gives CAISESVMGDTQYF.

This clonotype was detected a few times. CDR3 in DNA: TGCAGTGCAAGGGCGGGCAATCAGCCCCAGCATTTT. Its translation is CSARAGNQPQHF. This chain connects TRBV20-1 to TRBJ1-5; D remains ambiguous. There are 12 residues in the CDR3. V gave up 6 bases and J gave up 2 bases, with 8 bases separating them. From germline, CDR1 is DFQATT and CDR2 SNEGSKA (reference sequence).

This clonotype was seen at least ten times. The V gene is TRBV5-1, the J gene TRBJ2-3; TRBD1 agrees at 10 bases. The germline V gene has CDR1 SGHRS and CDR2 YFSETQ. The CDR3 has 15 residues. The V segment lost 2 bases and the J segment 6 bases; nucleotides outside the gene matches: 6. CDR3 bases: TGCGCCAGCAGCTTCGTCGGGACAGGGGCGGATACGCAGTATTTT. Amino acids: CASSFVGTGADTQYF.

This clonotype was seen ten or more times. This sequence joins TRBV24-1 and TRBJ2-5; no clear D gene. V lost 3 bases and J 2 bases, leaving 9 bases between the germline ends. The CDR3 contains 14 residues. CDR1 is KGHDR, CDR2 SFDVKD, per germline. The CDR3 nucleotides are TGTGCCACCAGTGATCCTCGAAGGCAAGAGACCCAGTACTTC. As protein: CATSDPRRQETQYF.

J is TRBJ2-1 and V is TRBV28; 12 bases are a match to TRBD1. Germline V gene data show CDR1 as MDHEN and CDR2 as SYDVKM. With 4 bases clipped from V and 8 bases from J, the junction kept 6 bases outside the gene matches. This CDR3 is built from 15 residues. The CDR3 DNA is TGTGCCAGCAGTTCCCCCGGGACAGGGGGCTATGAGCAGTTCTTC. Residues: CASSSPGTGGYEQFF.

The genes are TRBV18 and TRBJ2-3; D unresolved. Looked up from germline, CDR1 is KGHSH and CDR2 is LQKENI. The CDR3 runs to 14 residues. V was cut by 2 bases and J by 2 bases, with 8 bases left in between. The DNA of the CDR3 is TGTGCCAGCTCACCATTAGGAAACACAGATACGCAGTATTTT. As protein: CASSPLGNTDTQYF.

This clonotype came up many times. The gene calls are TRBV12-5 and TRBJ2-3, with D perhaps TRBD1 (5 bases). V shed 5 bases and J shed 2 bases, with 14 bases lying between them. Germline CDR1 is LGHNT and CDR2 is FRNRAP. The CDR3 sequence is 15 residues long. The CDR3 nucleotides read TGTGCTAGTGGTCCCACCGCAGGGTCCACAGATACGCAGTATTTT. This sequence encodes CASGPTAGSTDTQYF.

This clonotype was seen repeatedly, ten times or more. The J gene is TRBJ1-1, the V gene TRBV5-1, with 7 positions matching TRBD1. CDR3 length: 16 amino acids. The germline gives CDR1 SGHRS, CDR2 YFSETQ. Trimming took 0 bases from V and 8 from J; bases not matched to a gene: 13. This CDR3 is CASSLVGTVKGPEAFF. The CDR3 nucleotides read TGCGCCAGCAGCTTGGTAGGGACAGTAAAAGGCCCAGAAGCTTTCTTT. The whole variable domain, remainder taken from reference TRBV5-1 and TRBJ1-1, is KAGVTQTPRYLIKTRGQQVTLSCSPISGHRSVSWYQQTPGQGLQFLFEYFSETQRNKGNFPGRFSGRQFSNSRSEMNVSTLELGDSALYLCASSLVGTVKGPEAFFGQGTRLTVV.

This clonotype was found many times. V usage is TRBV7-9 and J usage is TRBJ2-1, with D unclear. The V gene lost 5 bases and the J gene lost 5 bases, with 7 bases spanning the gap. The CDR3 loop spans 12 amino acids. The germline CDR1 and CDR2 sequences are SEHNR and FQNEAQ (reference sequence). CDR3 nucleotide sequence: TGTGCCAGCAGCCACATCAACAATGAGCAGTTCTTC. This encodes CASSHINNEQFF.

This clonotype was detected ten times or more. This chain links TRBV11-2 with TRBJ2-7; D might be TRBD1 (5 bases). Trimming left V 4 bases short and J 2 bases short, with 15 bases between. The V gene's germline CDR1 is SGHAT and CDR2 FQNNGV. The CDR3 contains 15 residues. Written as DNA, the CDR3 is TGTGCCAGCAGCTCCAACCCTCAGGGCCCCTACGAGCAGTACTTC. Residues: CASSSNPQGPYEQYF.

In its sample, this clonotype was seen many times. The V call is TRBV24-1, the J call TRBJ1-5; no firm D call. Trimming pared 7 bases from V and 7 bases from J, leaving 19 bases between. CDR1 KGHDR and CDR2 SFDVKD come from the germline V gene. This CDR3 has 15 amino acids. CDR3 sequence reads: CATSRNPGYEQPQHF. DNA for the CDR3: TGTGCCACCAGCAGAAATCCGGGGTACGAGCAGCCCCAGCATTTT.

This clonotype was found many times. The chain carries TRBV29-1 and TRBJ2-5, with 7 nucleotides matching TRBD1. Germline trimming cut 4 bases from V and 7 bases from J; bases unmatched to any gene: 6. The germline gives CDR1 SQVTM, CDR2 ANQGSEA. This CDR3 has 12 amino acids. CDR3 protein: CSVVTGSGTQYF. The CDR3 coding sequence is TGCAGCGTTGTGACAGGGTCAGGGACCCAGTACTTC.

This clonotype was counted ten times or more. The chain is built from TRBV12-3 or TRBV12-4 and TRBJ1-2; D not certain. The CDR3 runs to 15 residues. Trimming took 4 bases from V and 3 from J, leaving 15 bases between them. In DNA form, the CDR3 reads TGTGCCAGCAGTTCCTCAGCAGGCTTTGACTATGGCTACACCTTC. Encoded protein: CASSSSAGFDYGYTF.

The sample holds many counts of this clonotype. The genes are TRBV19 and TRBJ1-2; D uncertain. Germline loops: CDR1 LNHDA, CDR2 SQIVND (reference sequence). V was pared by 5 bases and J by 1 base, with 17 bases between. The CDR3 runs to 16 residues. The CDR3 spells CASSSPSKGVNYGYTF. The CDR3 DNA reads TGTGCCAGTAGTTCTCCCTCTAAAGGAGTTAACTATGGCTACACCTTC.

The rearrangement uses TRBV7-9 and TRBJ2-7; 8 positions agree with TRBD2. J gave up 4 bases and V 3 bases, and 2 bases lay outside the gene matches. CDR3 size: 13 residues. The germline V gene has CDR1 SEHNR and CDR2 FQNEAQ (reference sequence). As DNA, the CDR3 is TGTGCCAGCAGCTTCGAGCGGGAGTACGAGCAGTACGTC. Translated: CASSFEREYEQYV.

This clonotype has a count of ten or more. This chain joins TRBV10-3 and TRBJ1-6; 7 bases are a match to TRBD1. V was pared by 4 bases and J by 8 bases, with 8 bases of the junction left unmatched. The CDR3 has 15 residues. The germline CDR1 and CDR2 sequences are ENHRY and SYGVKD. CDR3 DNA sequence: TGTGCCATCAGTGTTTTAGGGCAGGGGGATTCACCCCTCCACTTT. It encodes CAISVLGQGDSPLHF.

The sample holds a few counts of this clonotype. Since a far larger clone is one base different, this is likely a read error. The chain links TRBV7-3 to TRBJ2-5; a weak D match, TRBD2 (5 bases). V was trimmed by 0 bases and J by 11 bases, leaving 16 bases between them. Germline lookup yields CDR1 SGHTA and CDR2 FQGTGA. This CDR3 spans 14 amino acids. For the CDR3, the DNA is TGTGCCAGCAGCTTAACTGCGGCTAGCCGAGAGCAGTACTTC. It translates to CASSLTAASREQYF.

At least ten counts were recorded for this clonotype. The J gene is TRBJ1-2, the V gene TRBV29-1, with 9 bases lining up with TRBD1. With V trimmed by 6 bases and J by 7 bases, 15 bases remained unmatched. Germline lookup yields CDR1 SQVTM and CDR2 ANQGSEA. The CDR3 length is 15 residues. The CDR3 DNA reads as TGCAGCGTCGACGGGGGACAGGGTTATGGAGGTGGCTACACCTTC. Amino acid sequence: CSVDGGQGYGGGYTF.